This TCR beta chain was identified during a study of shared clonotypes between healthy human individuals. Generated by immunoSEQ multiplex PCR, the TCRdb table keeps only in-frame clones and is missing some. The sample holds about 1.1 million clones, 70% to 85% seen once. V was trimmed by 1 base and J by 0 bases, leaving 10 bases between them. The CDR3 has 15 residues. Germline CDR1 SGHTA, CDR2 FQGNSA. The specimen sequenced was memory CD4+ T cells from PBMCs. The subset here: CD45RA-negative fraction. The chain is built from TRBV7-2 and TRBJ2-7, with D possibly called TRBD1 or TRBD2 (6 bases each). The receptor was derived from a man aged 18 to 30 in good health. Some clones in this sample may be carry-over from other donors' samples. The CDR3 bases are TGTGCCAGCAGCTTAGTACCGGGGGCCTCCTACGAGCAGTACTTC. It is translated as CASSLVPGASYEQYF.